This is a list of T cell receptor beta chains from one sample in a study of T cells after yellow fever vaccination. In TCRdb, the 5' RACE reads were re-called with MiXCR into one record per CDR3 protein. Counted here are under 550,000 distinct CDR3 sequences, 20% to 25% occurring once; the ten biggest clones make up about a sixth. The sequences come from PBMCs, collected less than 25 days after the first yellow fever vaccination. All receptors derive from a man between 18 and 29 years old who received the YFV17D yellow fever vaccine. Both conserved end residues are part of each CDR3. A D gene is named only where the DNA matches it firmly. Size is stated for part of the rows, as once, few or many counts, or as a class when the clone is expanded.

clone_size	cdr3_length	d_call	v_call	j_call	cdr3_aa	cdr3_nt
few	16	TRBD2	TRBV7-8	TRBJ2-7	CASSLEVSGSTYEQYF	TGTGCCAGCAGCTTAGAAGTCAGCGGGAGTACCTACGAGCAGTACTTC
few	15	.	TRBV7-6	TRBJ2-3	CASSLVGRGLDTQYF	TGTGCCAGCAGCTTAGTCGGCAGGGGTTTGGATACGCAGTATTTT
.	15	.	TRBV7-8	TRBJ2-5	CASRYAGVSQETQYF	TGTGCCAGCAGATATGCAGGGGTTTCCCAAGAGACCCAGTACTTC
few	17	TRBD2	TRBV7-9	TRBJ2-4	CASSQTFSGEIKNIQYF	TGTGCCAGCAGCCAAACCTTTAGCGGGGAGATCAAAAACATTCAGTACTTC
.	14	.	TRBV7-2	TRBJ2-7	CASSLFRGAYEQYF	TGTGCCAGCAGCTTATTCCGGGGCGCCTACGAGCAGTACTTC
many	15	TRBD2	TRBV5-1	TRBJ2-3	CASSLSGGGTDTQYF	TGCGCCAGCAGCTTGTCCGGGGGGGGGACAGATACGCAGTATTTT
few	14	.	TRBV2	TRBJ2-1	CASRTESSYNEQFF	TGTGCCAGCAGGACTGAGTCCTCCTACAATGAGCAGTTCTTC
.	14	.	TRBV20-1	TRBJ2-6	CSAIGTAGANVLTF	TGCAGTGCTATAGGCACGGCCGGGGCCAACGTCCTGACTTTC
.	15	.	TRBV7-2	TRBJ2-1	CASSLWDSLNNEQFF	TGTGCCAGCAGCCTCTGGGATTCACTTAACAATGAGCAGTTCTTC
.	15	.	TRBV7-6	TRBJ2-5	CASSLTRGQQETQYF	TGTGCCAGCAGCTTAACCCGAGGACAGCAAGAGACCCAGTACTTC
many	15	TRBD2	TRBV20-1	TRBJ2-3	CSMRLAGGGTDTQYF	TGCAGCATGAGACTAGCGGGGGGGGGCACAGATACGCAGTATTTT
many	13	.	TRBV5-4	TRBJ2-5	CASSLGSKETQYF	TGTGCCAGCAGCTTAGGGTCCAAAGAGACCCAGTACTTC
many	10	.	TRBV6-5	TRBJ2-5	CASKRETQYF	TGTGCCAGCAAAAGGGAGACCCAGTACTTC
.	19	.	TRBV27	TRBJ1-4	CASSSNPNRALLSNEKLFF	TGTGCCAGCAGCTCGAATCCAAACAGGGCCCTCCTTTCTAATGAAAAACTGTTTTTT
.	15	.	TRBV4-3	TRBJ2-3	CASSQLLGGTDTQYF	TGCGCCAGCAGCCAACTTCTCGGGGGCACAGATACGCAGTATTTT
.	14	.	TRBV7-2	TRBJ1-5	CASRDRDGLWPQHF	TGTGCCAGCAGGGACCGGGACGGACTATGGCCCCAGCATTTT
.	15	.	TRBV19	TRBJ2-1	CASNPTASSYNEQFF	TGTGCCAGTAACCCTACAGCTAGCTCCTACAATGAGCAGTTCTTC
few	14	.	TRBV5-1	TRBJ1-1	CASSSLGLNTEAFF	TGCGCCAGCAGCTCCCTAGGGTTGAACACTGAAGCTTTCTTT